This entry features one T cell receptor beta chain sequence. Its specificity is not known. Semi-nested PCR with Nested Universal Primer A followed constant-region reverse priming of full-length variable regions. TCRdb processed the 5' RACE reads anew with MiXCR; each CDR3 protein has one entry. The repertoire consists of some 32,000 distinct CDR3 sequences, with 25% to 30% occurring once and the leading ten covering about 2.5%. Cells sorted as Tregs were CD4+, CD25+ and CD127-/low. Findings and limits, study-wide: The TCR gene usage of tumor memory CD4+ T cells clustered together with blood and lymph node memory CD4+ cells and with lymph node naive CD4+ cells. Larger-cohort validation covered only one TCR beta V-J rearrangement.

The ends were cut back, 4 bases at V and 6 bases at J, with 17 bases in the middle. The CDR3 length is 14 residues. Germline V CDR1 and CDR2: SQVTM, ANQGSEA. The TCR was taken from a female donor with breast cancer. The material sequenced was tumor-infiltrating Tregs sorted from the breast tumor. This chain connects TRBV29-1 to TRBJ2-3; D gene uncertain. CDR3 DNA: TGCAGCGTTGTCCTCAGGTATCCTATGGATACGCAGTATTTT. Encoded protein: CSVVLRYPMDTQYF.